These 31 T cell receptor beta chains were sequenced from one sample in a study of shared clonotypes between healthy human individuals. Sequencing used immunoSEQ multiplex PCR; TCRdb keeps in-frame clones, though not all of them. The sample records some 450,000 clones, over 60% being singletons. Sequenced material: PBMCs. The source of these receptors is a woman in her 40s in good health. Some clones in this sample may be carry-over from other donors' samples.

This sequence joins TRBV10-3 and TRBJ2-3; D unresolved. Between the trimmed V and J ends, which lost 10 bases and 0 bases, there was a span of 11 bases. Germline assignment: CDR1 ENHRY and CDR2 SYGVKD. CDR3 length: 13 amino acids. CDR3 nucleotides: TGTGCCACCGGACCTGATAGCACAGATACGCAGTATTTT. It translates to CATGPDSTDTQYF.

The chain carries TRBV20-1 and TRBJ2-5, with unresolved D. Germline CDR1 reads DFQATT; CDR2 reads SNEGSKA (reference sequence). The ends were cut back, 1 base at V and 5 bases at J, with 5 bases in the middle. The CDR3 covers 11 residues. CDR3 residues: CSARGDETQYF. In DNA, the CDR3 is TGCAGTGCTAGAGGGGATGAGACCCAGTACTTC.

The chain employs TRBV29-1 and TRBJ2-5; a possible D gene is TRBD1 (5 bases). V was clipped by 5 bases and J by 5 bases, with 12 bases between them. This CDR3 contains 12 residues. Germline V gene sequence: CDR1 SQVTM, CDR2 ANQGSEA. CDR3 loop: CSVRAPGETQYF. The CDR3, as DNA: TGCAGCGTTCGGGCCCCAGGGGAGACCCAGTACTTC.

Concerning this clone: A much larger clone sits a single nucleotide away, making a read error possible. This chain connects TRBV11-2 to TRBJ1-2; perhaps TRBD1 as D (6 bases). The CDR3 covers 16 residues. Germline V lookup: CDR1 SGHAT, CDR2 FQNNGV. The V and J ends lost 4 bases and 6 bases respectively, with 21 bases between them. This CDR3 reads CASSSRGGDLLHGYTF. DNA for the CDR3: TGTGCCAGCAGCTCTAGAGGGGGGGATTTGCTTCATGGCTACACCTTC.

The chain carries TRBV28 and TRBJ2-7, with D unresolved. Trimming pared 6 bases from V and 7 bases from J, leaving 22 bases between. Germline V lookup: CDR1 MDHEN, CDR2 SYDVKM. This CDR3 has 15 amino acids. The CDR3 is CASSLESGPPREQYF. As DNA, the CDR3 is TGTGCCAGCAGCCTAGAGTCAGGCCCCCCTCGAGAGCAGTACTTC.

The gene calls are TRBV5-4 and TRBJ2-5; 10 bases agree with TRBD2. The germline gives CDR1 SGHNT, CDR2 YYREEE (reference sequence). CDR3 length: 16 amino acids. V gave up 5 bases and J gave up 5 bases; unmatched junction bases: 12. CDR3 sequence reads: CASSEGSGRAVETQYF. For the CDR3, the DNA is TGTGCCAGCAGTGAAGGAAGCGGGAGGGCCGTGGAGACCCAGTACTTC.

This clone was recorded once. The chain joins TRBV7-2 to TRBJ1-1, with a tentative D call TRBD1 (5 bases). Per germline, CDR1 SGHTA and CDR2 FQGNSA. Trimming cost V 4 bases and J 10 bases, with 16 bases left between them. CDR3 length: 13 amino acids. CDR3 sequence (DNA): TGTGCCAGCAGCTACGATAGGGGACCGCTAGCTTTCTTT. This sequence encodes CASSYDRGPLAFF. The whole variable domain, remainder taken from reference TRBV7-2 and TRBJ1-1, is GAGVSQSPSNKVTEKGKDVELRCDPISGHTALYWYRQSLGQGLEFLIYFQGNSAPDKSGLPSDRFSAERTGGSVSTLTIQRTQQEDSAVYLCASSYDRGPLAFFGQGTRLTVV.

The rearrangement uses TRBV5-1 and TRBJ2-1; D remains ambiguous. The CDR3 totals 14 residues. Per the germline V gene, CDR1 is SGHRS and CDR2 is YFSETQ. V was clipped by 0 bases and J by 10 bases, with 14 bases between them. In nucleotides, the CDR3 is TGCGCCAGCAGCTTGGCCTTAGGTTTGGGGGAGCAGTTCTTC. Translation gives CASSLALGLGEQFF.

This chain connects TRBV27 to TRBJ2-2, with D possibly TRBD2 on 7 matching bases. Germline loops: CDR1 MNHEY, CDR2 SMNVEV (reference sequence). The CDR3 runs to 15 residues. V was pared by 7 bases and J by 4 bases, with 16 bases between. CDR3 in amino acids: CASTGGGSGTGELFF. CDR3 bases: TGTGCCAGCACCGGGGGCGGGAGTGGCACCGGGGAGCTGTTTTTT.

This clone was counted many times. CDR3: CASSLGMRYEQFF. For the CDR3, the DNA is TGTGCCAGCAGCTTAGGGATGAGGTATGAGCAGTTCTTC. The V and J genes are TRBV7-9 and TRBJ2-1; D call uncertain. CDR1 and CDR2 from the germline V gene are SEHNR and FQNEAQ (reference sequence). This CDR3 spans 13 amino acids. The V gene lost 1 base and the J gene lost 8 bases, with 9 bases spanning the gap.

This clone has a handful of counts. V gene TRBV15 combines with J gene TRBJ1-3; perhaps TRBD1 as D (6 bases). The V end lost 6 bases, the J end lost 0 bases, and 18 bases lay between the germline ends. The CDR3 contains 17 residues. The germline V gene encodes CDR1 LNHNV and CDR2 YYDKDF (reference sequence). DNA of the CDR3: TGTGCCACCAGAGCATCGGACAGCCAGAGCTCTGGAAACACCATATATTTT. Translated: CATRASDSQSSGNTIYF.

This clone has just a few counts. The V gene is TRBV5-1, the J gene TRBJ2-1; D ambiguous. The CDR3 totals 14 residues. V lost 0 bases and J lost 4, with 8 bases in between. Looked up from germline, CDR1 is SGHRS and CDR2 is YFSETQ. CDR3 nucleotide sequence: TGCGCCAGCAGCTTGGCCTTGGGGTACAATGAGCAGTTCTTC. It codes for CASSLALGYNEQFF.

This clone was picked up many times. This chain uses TRBV19 with TRBJ1-2; 7 bases are shared with TRBD1. The junction had 5 bases not matched to a gene; V was cut back by 2 bases and J by 8 bases. Germline V CDR1 and CDR2: LNHDA, SQIVND (reference sequence). This CDR3 region has 13 residues. The CDR3 bases are TGTGCCAGTAGTATACAAGGGGGCGGCGGCTACACCTTC. It codes for CASSIQGGGGYTF.

The chain couples TRBV5-1 to TRBJ2-3, with 12 bases lining up with TRBD1. Trimming removed 0 bases from V and 6 bases from J; junction bases left unmatched: 11. Germline V gene data show CDR1 as SGHRS and CDR2 as YFSETQ. The CDR3 covers 18 residues. CDR3 DNA sequence: TGCGCCAGCAGCTTGGCCACAACCGGGACAGGGGGCGCGGATACGCAGTATTTT. Translated, it gives CASSLATTGTGGADTQYF. The whole variable domain, remainder taken from reference TRBV5-1 and TRBJ2-3, is KAGVTQTPRYLIKTRGQQVTLSCSPISGHRSVSWYQQTPGQGLQFLFEYFSETQRNKGNFPGRFSGRQFSNSRSEMNVSTLELGDSALYLCASSLATTGTGGADTQYFGPGTRLTVL.

At least ten counts were recorded for this clone. The V gene is TRBV7-3, the J gene TRBJ2-1, with D possibly matching TRBD2 (6 bases). The CDR3 loop spans 13 amino acids. Germline CDR1 is SGHTA and CDR2 is FQGTGA. The V gene lost 6 bases and the J gene lost 6 bases, with 12 bases spanning the gap. The CDR3, as DNA: TGTGCCAGCAGTGCCACTAGCACCAATGAGCAGTTCTTC. Amino acids: CASSATSTNEQFF.

Note on this clone: Possible read error: a much larger clone is one base away. Other DNA sequences in the sample encode the same CDR3. This chain connects TRBV7-6 to TRBJ2-7, with a tentative D call TRBD2 (5 bases). This CDR3 comprises 14 residues. Per the germline V gene, CDR1 is SGHVS and CDR2 is FNYEAQ. DNA of the CDR3: TGTGCCAGCAGCTTAGCCCTAGCTGAGGTCGAGCAATACTTC. Translation gives CASSLALAEVEQYF.

The count of this clone is one. CDR3 in DNA: TGTGCCAGCTCACCAGAAAACACCGGGGAGCTGTTTTTT. Translation gives CASSPENTGELFF. The chain couples TRBV18 to TRBJ2-2, with D unclear. The CDR3 consists of 13 residues. Germline CDR1 reads KGHSH; CDR2 reads LQKENI. V lost 2 bases and J 2 bases, leaving 3 bases between the germline ends.

The V call is TRBV6-5, the J call TRBJ2-5; D not resolved. Trimming pared 4 bases from V and 5 bases from J, leaving 5 bases between. CDR3 length: 11 amino acids. Germline V gives CDR1 MNHEY, CDR2 SVGAGI. DNA of the CDR3: TGTGCCAGCAGTTTTGGGGAGACCCAGTACTTC. It is translated as CASSFGETQYF.

As for this clone: Since a much larger clone is just one base distant, this may be a read error. This sample also contains other DNA sequences that code for the same CDR3. The chain carries TRBV7-8 and TRBJ2-1, with D possibly TRBD1 on 6 matching bases. The germline V gene has CDR1 SGHVS and CDR2 FQNEAQ. The CDR3 extends over 13 amino acids. For the CDR3, the DNA is TGTGCCAGCAGCCAGGGGCGTTACAATGAGCAATTCTTC. This codes for CASSQGRYNEQFF.

The genes are TRBV20-1 and TRBJ2-7, with D possibly being TRBD1 (6 bases). CDR1 DFQATT and CDR2 SNEGSKA come from the germline V gene (reference sequence). This CDR3 has 11 residues. V was shortened by 5 bases and J by 6 bases, with 11 bases between the two germline ends. The CDR3 sequence is CSAAHRAEQYF. The CDR3 region has the DNA TGCAGTGCTGCGCACAGGGCCGAGCAGTACTTC.

A remark on this clone: This may stem from a read error, because a much larger clone lies one nucleotide away. This chain uses TRBV10-3 with TRBJ2-3, with a weak D call TRBD2 (5 bases). Germline lookup yields CDR1 ENHRY and CDR2 SYGVKD. The CDR3 loop spans 14 amino acids. Trimming removed 10 bases from V and 3 bases from J, with 17 bases in between. This CDR3 reads CATAGNLTTDTQYF. For the CDR3, the DNA is TGTGCCACGGCGGGCAACCTTACTACAGATACGCAGTATTTT.

The gene calls are TRBV7-2 and TRBJ1-5, with D possibly being TRBD1 (6 bases). Looked up from germline, CDR1 is SGHTA and CDR2 is FQGNSA. The ends were cut back, 3 bases at V and 3 bases at J, with 9 bases in the middle. This CDR3 comprises 14 residues. The CDR3 loop is CASSFGGFNQPQHF. The CDR3 coding sequence is TGTGCCAGCAGCTTCGGGGGCTTCAATCAGCCCCAGCATTTT.

Concerning this clone itself: Possible read error: a much larger clone is one base away. This sample also contains other DNA sequences that code for the same CDR3. This sequence joins TRBV11-2 and TRBJ2-7, with 13 bases identical to TRBD2. The CDR3 length is 16 residues. With V trimmed by 7 bases and J by 2 bases, 8 bases remained unmatched. Germline CDR1 SGHAT, CDR2 FQNNGV. The CDR3 sequence: CASNKGLAGYPYEQYF. The CDR3 bases are TGTGCCAGCAACAAGGGACTAGCGGGATACCCCTACGAGCAGTACTTC.

V gene TRBV6-6 combines with J gene TRBJ1-5; 12 nucleotides line up with TRBD1. This CDR3 has 15 amino acids. Germline CDR1 MNHNY, CDR2 SVGAGI (reference sequence). Trimming removed 4 bases from V and 6 bases from J; junction bases left unmatched: 4. The CDR3 loop is CASSSPGQGAQPQHF. CDR3 DNA sequence: TGTGCCAGCAGTTCCCCGGGACAGGGGGCTCAGCCCCAGCATTTT.

This clone has a handful of counts. The chain joins TRBV28 to TRBJ1-5; tentative D call: TRBD1 (6 bases). CDR3 length: 13 residues. Trimming took off 3 bases at V and 7 bases at J, with 10 bases between the two ends. CDR1 is MDHEN and CDR2 is SYDVKM in the germline V gene. CDR3: CASSLGGAQPQHF. CDR3 nucleotide sequence: TGTGCCAGCAGTTTGGGGGGGGCACAGCCCCAGCATTTT.

The chain uses TRBV5-4 and TRBJ2-7, with D hard to call. CDR1 and CDR2 from the germline V gene are SGHNT and YYREEE (reference sequence). The CDR3 length is 14 residues. Trimming cost V 0 bases and J 2 bases, with 9 bases left between them. The CDR3 sequence is CASSLDGRPYEQYF. CDR3 in DNA: TGTGCCAGCAGCTTGGACGGGCGACCCTACGAGCAGTACTTC.

Only a few counts were recorded for this clone. J is TRBJ2-3 and V is TRBV6-6; D perhaps matches TRBD2 (6 bases). The germline V and J ends were trimmed by 6 bases and 0 bases, with 10 bases remaining between them. The length of the CDR3 is 14 residues. Germline V gene sequence: CDR1 MNHNY, CDR2 SVGAGI (reference sequence). Written as DNA, the CDR3 is TGTGCCAGCAGGTCAGCGGGTAGCACAGATACGCAGTATTTT. This sequence encodes CASRSAGSTDTQYF.

The J gene is TRBJ2-1, the V gene TRBV13; TRBD1 matches at 7 bases. V dropped 5 bases and J dropped 1; count of bases not matched to a gene: 5. Germline lookup yields CDR1 PRHDT and CDR2 FYEKMQ (reference sequence). This CDR3 region has 15 residues. CDR3 loop: CASSRQGRSYNEQFF. CDR3 coding DNA: TGTGCCAGCAGCCGACAGGGAAGGTCCTACAATGAGCAGTTCTTC. The full variable domain, in which reference TRBV13 and TRBJ2-1 provide the parts outside the CDR3, is AAGVIQSPRHLIKEKRETATLKCYPIPRHDTVYWYQQGPGQDPQFLISFYEKMQSDKGSIPDRFSAQQFSDYHSELNMSSLELGDSALYFCASSRQGRSYNEQFFGPGTRLTVL.

The chain is built from TRBV7-9 and TRBJ1-4; possible D gene TRBD1, 5 bases. CDR1 and CDR2 (germline): SEHNR, FQNEAQ (reference sequence). The CDR3 loop spans 15 amino acids. Trimming left V 8 bases short and J 3 bases short, with 16 bases between. CDR3 amino acids: CASLRGGGANEKLFF. The CDR3 DNA reads TGTGCCAGCCTTAGGGGAGGTGGCGCTAATGAAAAACTGTTTTTT.

The chain combines TRBV4-2 with TRBJ2-2; 8 nucleotides align to TRBD1. The germline V gene encodes CDR1 LGHNA and CDR2 YNFKEQ. This CDR3 spans 15 amino acids. V was clipped by 1 base and J by 4 bases; unmatched bases: 2. CDR3 in amino acids: CASSQGDRPTGELFF. CDR3 sequence (DNA): TGTGCCAGCAGCCAAGGGGACAGGCCCACCGGGGAGCTGTTTTTT.

This clone was picked up one time. This likely came from a read error, as a far larger clone is one base away. The J gene is TRBJ2-7, the V gene TRBV7-9; 8 bases agree with TRBD2. The V gene end was trimmed by 8 bases and the J gene end by 3 bases; junction bases not matched to a gene: 9. Germline CDR1 SEHNR, CDR2 FQNEAQ (reference sequence). This CDR3 region has 14 residues. The CDR3 coding sequence is TGTGCCAGCGGCTCCCGTAGCGGGAACTACGAGCAGTACTTC. It encodes CASGSRSGNYEQYF.